The entry below gives a single T cell receptor (beta chain) sequence along with its context. As TCR cDNA was made by 5'RACE template switching, a universal primer site and UMIs were added. TCRdb re-derived calls from the 5' RACE reads in MiXCR, one entry per CDR3 protein. The sample carries around 200,000 distinct CDR3 sequences, approximately 10% recorded once. These data originate in a study of T cells after yellow fever vaccination. V was clipped by 3 bases and J by 4 bases, with 10 bases between them. Germline-derived CDR1 and CDR2 are MGHRA and YSYEKL. There are 13 residues in the CDR3. This sample comprised CD8+ T cells sorted from PBMCs, obtained 15 days after the yellow fever booster vaccination. The chain carries TRBV4-1 and TRBJ2-7; no reliable D call. The sequence derives from a young man who received the YFV17D yellow fever vaccine. As DNA, the CDR3 is TGCGCCAGCAGCCACAGTGTCGATTACGAGCAGTACGTC. Translating it yields CASSHSVDYEQYV.